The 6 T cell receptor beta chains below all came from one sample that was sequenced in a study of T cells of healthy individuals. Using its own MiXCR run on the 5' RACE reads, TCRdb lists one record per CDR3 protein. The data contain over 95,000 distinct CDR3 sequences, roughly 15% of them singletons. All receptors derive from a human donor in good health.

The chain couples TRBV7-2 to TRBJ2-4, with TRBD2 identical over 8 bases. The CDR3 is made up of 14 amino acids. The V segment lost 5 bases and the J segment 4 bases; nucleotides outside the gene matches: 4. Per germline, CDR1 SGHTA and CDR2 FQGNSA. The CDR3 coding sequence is TGTGCCAGCAGCCCGGGACTAGAAAAAAACATTCAGTACTTC. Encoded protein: CASSPGLEKNIQYF.

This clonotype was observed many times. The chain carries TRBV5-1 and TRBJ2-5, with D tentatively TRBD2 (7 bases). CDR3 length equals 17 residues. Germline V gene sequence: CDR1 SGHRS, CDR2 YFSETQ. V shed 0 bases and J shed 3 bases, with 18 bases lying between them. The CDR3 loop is CASSLGVARGGEETQYF. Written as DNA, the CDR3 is TGCGCCAGCAGCTTGGGAGTAGCACGAGGGGGGGAAGAGACCCAGTACTTC.

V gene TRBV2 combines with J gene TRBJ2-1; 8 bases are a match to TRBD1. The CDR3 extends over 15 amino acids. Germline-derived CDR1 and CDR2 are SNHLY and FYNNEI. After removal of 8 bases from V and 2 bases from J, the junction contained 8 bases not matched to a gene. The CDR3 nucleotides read TGTGCCAGCGGGGTCAGGGGGCCTACCTACAATGAGCAGTTCTTC. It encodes CASGVRGPTYNEQFF.

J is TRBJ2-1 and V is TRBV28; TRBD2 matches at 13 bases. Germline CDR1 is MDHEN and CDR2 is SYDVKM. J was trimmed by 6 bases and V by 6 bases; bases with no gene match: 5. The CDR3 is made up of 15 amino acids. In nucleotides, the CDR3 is TGTGCCAGCAGCCCTGGACTAGCGGGAGTCAATGAGCAGTTCTTC. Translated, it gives CASSPGLAGVNEQFF. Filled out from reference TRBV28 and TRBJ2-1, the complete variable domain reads DVKVTQSSRYLVKRTGEKVFLECVQDMDHENMFWYRQDPGLGLRLIYFSYDVKMKEKGDIPEGYSVSREKKERFSLILESASTNQTSMYLCASSPGLAGVNEQFFGPGTRLTVL.

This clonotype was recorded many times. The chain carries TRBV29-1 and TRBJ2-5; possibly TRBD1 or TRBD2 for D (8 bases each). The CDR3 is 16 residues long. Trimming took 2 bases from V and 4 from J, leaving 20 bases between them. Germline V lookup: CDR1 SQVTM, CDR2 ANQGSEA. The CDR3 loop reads CSVEPGQGRGGETQYF. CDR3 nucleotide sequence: TGCAGCGTTGAACCCGGACAGGGACGGGGGGGAGAGACCCAGTACTTC.

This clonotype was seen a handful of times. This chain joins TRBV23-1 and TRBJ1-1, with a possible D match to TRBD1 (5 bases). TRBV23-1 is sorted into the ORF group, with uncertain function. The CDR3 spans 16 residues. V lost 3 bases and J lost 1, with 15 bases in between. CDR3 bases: TGCGCCAGCAGTCATAATTCGGGGCGGGGGAACACTGAAGCTTTCTTT. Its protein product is CASSHNSGRGNTEAFF.